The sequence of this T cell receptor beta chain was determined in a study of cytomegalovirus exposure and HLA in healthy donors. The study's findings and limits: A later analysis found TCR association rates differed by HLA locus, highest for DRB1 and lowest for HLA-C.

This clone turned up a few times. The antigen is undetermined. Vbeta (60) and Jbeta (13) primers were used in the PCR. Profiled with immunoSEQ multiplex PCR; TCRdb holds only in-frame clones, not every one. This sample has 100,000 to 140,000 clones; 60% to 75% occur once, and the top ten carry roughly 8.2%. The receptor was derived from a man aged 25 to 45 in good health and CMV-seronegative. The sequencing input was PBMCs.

This CDR3 reads CASSGSGTVASYEQYF. The CDR3 DNA follows: TGTGCCAGCAGTGGATCCGGGACAGTAGCCTCCTACGAGCAGTACTTC. V gene TRBV2 combines with J gene TRBJ2-7; 7 bases line up with TRBD1. CDR1 is SNHLY, CDR2 FYNNEI, per germline. J was trimmed by 0 bases and V by 4 bases; bases with no gene match: 9. The CDR3 length is 16 residues. Full variable domain (outside the CDR3, taken from reference TRBV2 and TRBJ2-7): EPEVTQTPSHQVTQMGQEVILRCVPISNHLYFYWYRQILGQKVEFLVSFYNNEISEKSEIFDDQFSVERPDGSNFTLKIRSTKLEDSAMYFCASSGSGTVASYEQYFGPGTRLTVT.